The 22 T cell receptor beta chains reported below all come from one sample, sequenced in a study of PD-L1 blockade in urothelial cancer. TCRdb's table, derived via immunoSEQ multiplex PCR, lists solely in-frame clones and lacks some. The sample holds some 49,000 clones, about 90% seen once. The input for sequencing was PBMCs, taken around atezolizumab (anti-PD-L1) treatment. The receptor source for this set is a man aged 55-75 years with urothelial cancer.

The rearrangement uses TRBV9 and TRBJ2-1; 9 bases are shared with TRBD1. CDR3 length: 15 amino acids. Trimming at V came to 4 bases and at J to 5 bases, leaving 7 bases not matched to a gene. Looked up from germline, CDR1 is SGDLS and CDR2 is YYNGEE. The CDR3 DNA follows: TGTGCCAGCAGCCCCCGGGACAGGGAAAACAATGAGCAGTTCTTC. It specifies CASSPRDRENNEQFF.

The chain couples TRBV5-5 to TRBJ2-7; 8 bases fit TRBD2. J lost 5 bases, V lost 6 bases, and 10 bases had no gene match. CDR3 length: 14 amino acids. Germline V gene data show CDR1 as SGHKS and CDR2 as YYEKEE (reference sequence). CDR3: CASTPGGPPHEQYF. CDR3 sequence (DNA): TGTGCCAGCACCCCGGGGGGGCCCCCACACGAGCAGTACTTC.

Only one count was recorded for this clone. CDR3 loop: CASSQIAFDSSWVDEQFF. In DNA, the CDR3 is TGTGCCAGCAGTCAAATTGCATTCGACTCGAGTTGGGTGGATGAGCAGTTCTTC. The rearrangement joins TRBV14 to TRBJ2-1; D call uncertain. The CDR3 contains 18 residues. Germline-derived CDR1 and CDR2 are SGHDN and FVKESK. The V and J ends lost 6 bases and 8 bases respectively, with 29 bases between them.

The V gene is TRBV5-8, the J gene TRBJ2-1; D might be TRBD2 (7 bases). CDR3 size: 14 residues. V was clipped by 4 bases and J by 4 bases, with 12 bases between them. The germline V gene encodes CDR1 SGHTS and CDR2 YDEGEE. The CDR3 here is CASSLGGAYNEQFF. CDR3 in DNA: TGTGCCAGCAGCCTAGGGGGGGCTTACAATGAGCAGTTCTTC.

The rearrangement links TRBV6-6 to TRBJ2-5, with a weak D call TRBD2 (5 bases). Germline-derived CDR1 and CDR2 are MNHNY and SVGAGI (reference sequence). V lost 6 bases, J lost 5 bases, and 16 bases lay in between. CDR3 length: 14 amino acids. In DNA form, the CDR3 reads TGTGCCAGCAGCCCCATGAGGGTAAGGGAGACCCAGTACTTC. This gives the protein CASSPMRVRETQYF.

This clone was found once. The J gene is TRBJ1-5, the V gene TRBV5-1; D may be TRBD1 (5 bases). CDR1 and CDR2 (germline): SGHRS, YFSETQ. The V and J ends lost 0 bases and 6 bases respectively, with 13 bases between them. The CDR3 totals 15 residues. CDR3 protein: CASSLDGARTQPQHF. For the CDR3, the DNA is TGCGCCAGCAGCTTGGATGGGGCTCGGACTCAGCCCCAGCATTTT. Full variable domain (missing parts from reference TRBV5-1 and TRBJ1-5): KAGVTQTPRYLIKTRGQQVTLSCSPISGHRSVSWYQQTPGQGLQFLFEYFSETQRNKGNFPGRFSGRQFSNSRSEMNVSTLELGDSALYLCASSLDGARTQPQHFGDGTRLSIL.

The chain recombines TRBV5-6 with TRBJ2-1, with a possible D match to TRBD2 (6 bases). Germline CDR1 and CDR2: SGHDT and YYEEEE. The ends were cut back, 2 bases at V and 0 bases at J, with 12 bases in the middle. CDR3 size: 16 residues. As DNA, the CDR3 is TGTGCCAGCAGCTTTCTAGCGCCTAGCTCCTACAATGAGCAGTTCTTC. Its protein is CASSFLAPSSYNEQFF. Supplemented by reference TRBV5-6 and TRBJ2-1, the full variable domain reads DAGVTQSPTHLIKTRGQQVTLRCSPKSGHDTVSWYQQALGQGPQFIFQYYEEEERQRGNFPDRFSGHQFPNYSSELNVNALLLGDSALYLCASSFLAPSSYNEQFFGPGTRLTVL.

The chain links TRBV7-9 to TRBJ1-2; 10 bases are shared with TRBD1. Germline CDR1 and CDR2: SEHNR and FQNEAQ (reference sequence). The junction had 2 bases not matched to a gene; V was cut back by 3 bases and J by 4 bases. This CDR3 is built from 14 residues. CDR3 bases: TGTGCCAGCAGCTTGGGACAGGGGATCTATGGCTACACCTTC. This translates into CASSLGQGIYGYTF.

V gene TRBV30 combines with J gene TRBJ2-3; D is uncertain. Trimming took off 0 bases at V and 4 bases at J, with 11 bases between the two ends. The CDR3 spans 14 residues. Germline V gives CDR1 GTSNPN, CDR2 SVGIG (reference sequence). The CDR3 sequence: CAWSVGANADTQYF. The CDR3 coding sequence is TGTGCCTGGAGTGTAGGAGCGAATGCAGATACGCAGTATTTT.

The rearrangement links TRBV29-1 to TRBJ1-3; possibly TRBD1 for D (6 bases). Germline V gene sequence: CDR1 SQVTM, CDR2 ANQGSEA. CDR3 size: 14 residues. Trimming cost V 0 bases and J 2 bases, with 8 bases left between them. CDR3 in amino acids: CSVEDNRAGNTIYF. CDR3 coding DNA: TGCAGCGTTGAAGATAACAGGGCTGGAAACACCATATATTTT.

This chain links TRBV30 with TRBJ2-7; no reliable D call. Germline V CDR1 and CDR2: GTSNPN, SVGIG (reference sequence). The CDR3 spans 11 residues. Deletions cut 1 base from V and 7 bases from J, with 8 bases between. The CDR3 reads CAWSEDKEQYF. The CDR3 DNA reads TGTGCCTGGAGTGAAGACAAGGAGCAGTACTTC.

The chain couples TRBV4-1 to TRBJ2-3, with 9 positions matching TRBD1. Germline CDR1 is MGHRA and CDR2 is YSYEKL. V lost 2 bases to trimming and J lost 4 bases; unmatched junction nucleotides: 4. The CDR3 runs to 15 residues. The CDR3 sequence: CASSQPGQGADTQYF. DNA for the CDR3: TGCGCCAGCAGCCAACCGGGACAGGGCGCAGATACGCAGTATTTT.

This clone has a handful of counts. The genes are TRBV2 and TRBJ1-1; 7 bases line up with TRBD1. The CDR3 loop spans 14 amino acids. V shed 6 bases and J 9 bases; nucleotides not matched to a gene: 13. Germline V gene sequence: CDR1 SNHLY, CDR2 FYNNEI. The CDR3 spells CASSLSQGGKKAFF. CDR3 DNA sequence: TGTGCCAGCAGCCTAAGCCAGGGGGGTAAAAAAGCTTTCTTT.

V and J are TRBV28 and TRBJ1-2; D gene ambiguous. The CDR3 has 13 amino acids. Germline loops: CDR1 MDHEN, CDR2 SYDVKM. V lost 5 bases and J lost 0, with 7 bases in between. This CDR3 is CASSIDTNYGYTF. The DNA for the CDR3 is TGTGCCAGCAGTATAGACACTAACTATGGCTACACCTTC.

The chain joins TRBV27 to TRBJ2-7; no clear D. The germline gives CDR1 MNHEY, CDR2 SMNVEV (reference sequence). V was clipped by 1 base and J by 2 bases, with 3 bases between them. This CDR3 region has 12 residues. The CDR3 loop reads CASSLFTYEQYF. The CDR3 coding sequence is TGTGCCAGCAGTTTATTTACCTACGAGCAGTACTTC.

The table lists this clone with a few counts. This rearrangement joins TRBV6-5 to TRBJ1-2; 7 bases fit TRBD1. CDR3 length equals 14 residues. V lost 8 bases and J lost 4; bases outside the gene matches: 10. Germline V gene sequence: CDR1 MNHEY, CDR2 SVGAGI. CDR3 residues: CASSPQTGPYGYTF. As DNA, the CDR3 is TGTGCCAGCTCCCCCCAGACAGGGCCCTATGGCTACACCTTC.

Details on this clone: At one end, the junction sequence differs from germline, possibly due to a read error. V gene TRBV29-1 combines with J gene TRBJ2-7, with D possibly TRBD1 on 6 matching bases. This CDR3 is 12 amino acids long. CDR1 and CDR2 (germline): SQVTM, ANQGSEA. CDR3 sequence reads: CSVGGTPRGEHF. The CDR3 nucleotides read TGCAGCGTTGGGGGGACACCGAGGGGCGAGCACTTC.

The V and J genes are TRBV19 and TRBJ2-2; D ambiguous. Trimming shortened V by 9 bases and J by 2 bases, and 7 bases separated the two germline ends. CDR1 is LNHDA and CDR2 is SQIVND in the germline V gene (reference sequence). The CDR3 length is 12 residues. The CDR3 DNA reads TGTGCCAGCCTCGGTAACACCGGGGAGCTGTTTTTT. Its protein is CASLGNTGELFF.

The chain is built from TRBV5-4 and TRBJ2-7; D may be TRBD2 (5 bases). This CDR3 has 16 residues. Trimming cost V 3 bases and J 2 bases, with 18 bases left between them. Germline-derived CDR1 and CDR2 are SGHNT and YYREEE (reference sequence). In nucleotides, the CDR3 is TGTGCCAGCAGCTGGACTTCGGGCCCCCTTCCCTACGAGCAGTACTTC. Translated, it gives CASSWTSGPLPYEQYF.

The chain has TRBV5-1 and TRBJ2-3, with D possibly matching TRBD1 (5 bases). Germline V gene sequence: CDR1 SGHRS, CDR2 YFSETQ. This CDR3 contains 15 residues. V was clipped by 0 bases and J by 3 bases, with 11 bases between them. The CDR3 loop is CASSLVSPGTDTQYF. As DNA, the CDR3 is TGCGCCAGCAGCTTGGTTTCCCCAGGGACAGATACGCAGTATTTT. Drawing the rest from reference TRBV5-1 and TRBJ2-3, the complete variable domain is KAGVTQTPRYLIKTRGQQVTLSCSPISGHRSVSWYQQTPGQGLQFLFEYFSETQRNKGNFPGRFSGRQFSNSRSEMNVSTLELGDSALYLCASSLVSPGTDTQYFGPGTRLTVL.

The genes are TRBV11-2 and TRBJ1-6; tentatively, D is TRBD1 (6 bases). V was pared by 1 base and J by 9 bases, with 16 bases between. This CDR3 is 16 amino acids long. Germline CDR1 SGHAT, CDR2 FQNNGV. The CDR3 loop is CASSLVNGGAVSPLHF. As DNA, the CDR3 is TGTGCCAGCAGCTTAGTGAACGGGGGGGCAGTTTCACCCCTCCACTTT. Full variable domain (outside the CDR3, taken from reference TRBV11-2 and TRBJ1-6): EAGVAQSPRYKIIEKRQSVAFWCNPISGHATLYWYQQILGQGPKLLIQFQNNGVVDDSQLPKDRFSAERLKGVDSTLKIQPAKLEDSAVYLCASSLVNGGAVSPLHFGNGTRLTVT.

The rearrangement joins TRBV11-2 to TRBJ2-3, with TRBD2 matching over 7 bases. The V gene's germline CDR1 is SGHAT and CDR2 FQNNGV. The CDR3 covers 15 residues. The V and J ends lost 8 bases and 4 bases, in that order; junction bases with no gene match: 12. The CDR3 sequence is CASVSTGGGADTQYF. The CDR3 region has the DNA TGTGCCAGCGTCTCCACGGGGGGAGGGGCAGATACGCAGTATTTT.